This record concerns one T cell receptor beta chain sequence. Antigen specificity is unknown. The sample originates from a study of cytomegalovirus exposure and HLA in healthy donors. Study results and limitations: It was only CMV serostatus that was available as immune exposure information. Follow-up analysis seemed to connect common viral pathogens with several of the most significant clusters identified. For most TCR beta V segments, an earlier analysis put the productive rate at about 90% or about 30% of the time.

The V end was cut by 1 base, the J end by 0 bases, with 25 bases between. Per the germline V gene, CDR1 is LGHNA and CDR2 is YSLEER. This CDR3 is 21 amino acids long. It was with 60 Vbeta and 13 Jbeta primers that the PCR ran. Study processing details: Around 10 million of the roughly 80 million unique TCR beta chains counted in a later analysis were shared. Assay: immunoSEQ multiplex PCR; the TCRdb copy retains only in-frame clones and omits some. V and J calls plus clone size are reproduced from that table; the DNA served to infer D and trimming. The table lists some 200,000 clones, around three quarters of them singletons.

Sequenced: PBMCs. The chain recombines TRBV4-3 with TRBJ2-1; a possible D gene is TRBD1 (6 bases). This TCR was sampled from a woman aged 25 to 39 in good health and CMV-seronegative. The CDR3 region has the DNA TGCGCCAGCAGCCAAGCCCTTGGACAGCCATCGCTTGATAGCTCCTACAATGAGCAGTTCTTC. Residues: CASSQALGQPSLDSSYNEQFF.